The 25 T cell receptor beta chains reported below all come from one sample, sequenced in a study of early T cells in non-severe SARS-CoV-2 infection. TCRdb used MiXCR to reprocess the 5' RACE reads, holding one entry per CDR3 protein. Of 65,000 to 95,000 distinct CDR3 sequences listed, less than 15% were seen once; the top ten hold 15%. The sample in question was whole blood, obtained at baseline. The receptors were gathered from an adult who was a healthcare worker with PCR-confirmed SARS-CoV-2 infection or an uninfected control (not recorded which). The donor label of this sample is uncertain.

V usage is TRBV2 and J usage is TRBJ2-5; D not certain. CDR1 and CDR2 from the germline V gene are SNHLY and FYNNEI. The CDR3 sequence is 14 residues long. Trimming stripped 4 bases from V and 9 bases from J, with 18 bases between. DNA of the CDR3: TGTGCCAGCAGTGGACGGGCGATCTTTGAGCCCCAGTACTTC. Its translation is CASSGRAIFEPQYF.

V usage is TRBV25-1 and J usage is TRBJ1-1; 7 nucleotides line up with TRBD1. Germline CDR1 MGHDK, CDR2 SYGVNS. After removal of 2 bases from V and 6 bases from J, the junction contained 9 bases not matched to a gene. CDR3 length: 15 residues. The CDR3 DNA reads TGTGCCAGCAGTGAACTAGACAGGGATATATCTGAAGCTTTCTTT. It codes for CASSELDRDISEAFF.

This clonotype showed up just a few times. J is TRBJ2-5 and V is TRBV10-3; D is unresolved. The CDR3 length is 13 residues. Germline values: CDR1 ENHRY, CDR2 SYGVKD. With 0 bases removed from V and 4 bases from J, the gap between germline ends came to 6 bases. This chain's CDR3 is CAISESARETQYF. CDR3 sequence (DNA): TGTGCCATCAGTGAGTCGGCGAGAGAGACCCAGTACTTC.

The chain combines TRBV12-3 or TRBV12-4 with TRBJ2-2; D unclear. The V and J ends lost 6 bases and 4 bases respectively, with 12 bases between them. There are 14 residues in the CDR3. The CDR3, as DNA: TGTGCCAGCAGCCCGTTAGTCAGCACCGGGGAGCTGTTTTTT. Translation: CASSPLVSTGELFF.

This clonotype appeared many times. The CDR3 DNA follows: TGCGCCAGCAGCTTCCGCCCGACTAGCGAAAACGCGAACACCGGGGAGCTGTTTTTT. Protein product: CASSFRPTSENANTGELFF. The chain has TRBV5-1 and TRBJ2-2, with 8 bases that match TRBD2. From germline, CDR1 is SGHRS and CDR2 YFSETQ. The CDR3 sequence is 19 residues long. Trimming took 2 bases from V and 0 from J; bases not matched to a gene: 12.

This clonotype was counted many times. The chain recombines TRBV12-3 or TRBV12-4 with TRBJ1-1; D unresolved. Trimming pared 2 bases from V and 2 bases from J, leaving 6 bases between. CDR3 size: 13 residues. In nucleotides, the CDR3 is TGTGCCAGCAGTTTAACAAAAAACACTGAAGCTTTCTTT. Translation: CASSLTKNTEAFF.

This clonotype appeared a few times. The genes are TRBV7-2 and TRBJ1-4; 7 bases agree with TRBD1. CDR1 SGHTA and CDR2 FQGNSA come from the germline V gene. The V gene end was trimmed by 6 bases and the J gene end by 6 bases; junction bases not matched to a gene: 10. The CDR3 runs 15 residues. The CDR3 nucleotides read TGTGCCAGCAGTCTTAACAGGGGTTCTGATGAAAAACTGTTTTTT. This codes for CASSLNRGSDEKLFF.

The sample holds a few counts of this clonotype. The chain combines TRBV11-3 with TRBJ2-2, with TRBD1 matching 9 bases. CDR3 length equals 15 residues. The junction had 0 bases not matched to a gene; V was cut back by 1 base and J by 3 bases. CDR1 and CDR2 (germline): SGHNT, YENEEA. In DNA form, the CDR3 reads TGTGCCAGCAGCTTAGGACAGGGGGACACCGGGGAGCTGTTTTTT. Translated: CASSLGQGDTGELFF.

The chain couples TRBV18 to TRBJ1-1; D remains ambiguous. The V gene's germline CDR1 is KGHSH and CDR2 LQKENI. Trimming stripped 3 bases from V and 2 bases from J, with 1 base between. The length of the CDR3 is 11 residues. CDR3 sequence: CASSPNTEAFF. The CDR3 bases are TGTGCCAGCTCACCTAACACTGAAGCTTTCTTT. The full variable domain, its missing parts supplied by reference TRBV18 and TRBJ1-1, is NAGVMQNPRHLVRRRGQEARLRCSPMKGHSHVYWYRQLPEEGLKFMVYLQKENIIDESGMPKERFSAEFPKEGPSILRIQQVVRGDSAAYFCASSPNTEAFFGQGTRLTVV.

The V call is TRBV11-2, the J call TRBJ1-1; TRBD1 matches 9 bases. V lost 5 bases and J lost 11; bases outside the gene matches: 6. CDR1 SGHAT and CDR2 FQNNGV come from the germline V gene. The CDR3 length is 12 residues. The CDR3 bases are TGTGCCAGCAGCCCGGACAGGGGCCAGGCTTTCTTT. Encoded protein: CASSPDRGQAFF.

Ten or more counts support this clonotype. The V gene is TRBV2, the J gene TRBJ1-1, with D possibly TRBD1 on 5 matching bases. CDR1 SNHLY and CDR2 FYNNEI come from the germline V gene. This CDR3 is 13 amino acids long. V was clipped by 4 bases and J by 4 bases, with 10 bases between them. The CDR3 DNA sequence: TGTGCCAGCAGTGCTGAGGGGTTCACTGAAGCTTTCTTT. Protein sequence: CASSAEGFTEAFF.

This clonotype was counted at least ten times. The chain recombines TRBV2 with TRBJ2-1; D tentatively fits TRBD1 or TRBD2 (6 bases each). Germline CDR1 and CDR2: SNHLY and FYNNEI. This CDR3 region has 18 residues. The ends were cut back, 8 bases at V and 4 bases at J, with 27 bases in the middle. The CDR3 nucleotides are TGTGCCAGCGGGGGGCGTCTCCCCGAAACGAGGGGTTACAATGAGCAGTTCTTC. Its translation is CASGGRLPETRGYNEQFF.

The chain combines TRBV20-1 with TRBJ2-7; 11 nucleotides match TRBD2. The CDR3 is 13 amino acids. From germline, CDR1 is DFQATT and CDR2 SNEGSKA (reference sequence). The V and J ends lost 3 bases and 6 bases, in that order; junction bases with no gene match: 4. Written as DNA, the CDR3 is TGCAGTGCTAGTTCGGGACTAGCGGCCGAGCAGTACTTC. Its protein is CSASSGLAAEQYF.

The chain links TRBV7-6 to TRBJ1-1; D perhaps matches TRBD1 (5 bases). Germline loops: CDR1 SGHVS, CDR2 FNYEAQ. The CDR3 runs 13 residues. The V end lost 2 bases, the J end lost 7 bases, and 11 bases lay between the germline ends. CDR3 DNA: TGTGCCAGCAGCTTATCCGGGGCGGGTGAAGCTTTCTTT. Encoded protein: CASSLSGAGEAFF.

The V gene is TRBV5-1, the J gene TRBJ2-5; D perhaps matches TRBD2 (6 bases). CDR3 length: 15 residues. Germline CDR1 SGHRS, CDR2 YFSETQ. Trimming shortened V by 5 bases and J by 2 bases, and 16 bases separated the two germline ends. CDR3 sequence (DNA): TGCGCCAGCAGATCGATGGCGGGGCAGCAAGAGACCCAGTACTTC. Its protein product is CASRSMAGQQETQYF.

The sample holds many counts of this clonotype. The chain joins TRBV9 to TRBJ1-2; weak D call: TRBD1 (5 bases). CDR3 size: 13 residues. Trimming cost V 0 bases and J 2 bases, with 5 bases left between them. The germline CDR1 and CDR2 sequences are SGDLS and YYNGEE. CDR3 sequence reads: CASSVDRNYGYTF. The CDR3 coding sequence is TGTGCCAGCAGCGTAGACAGGAACTATGGCTACACCTTC.

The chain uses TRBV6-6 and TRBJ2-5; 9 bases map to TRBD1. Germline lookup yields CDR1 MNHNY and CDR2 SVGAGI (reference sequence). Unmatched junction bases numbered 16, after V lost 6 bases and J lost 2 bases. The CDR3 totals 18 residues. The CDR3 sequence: CASSSNLRTGVLQETQYF. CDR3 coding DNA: TGTGCCAGCAGCTCAAACCTGAGGACAGGGGTACTACAAGAGACCCAGTACTTC.

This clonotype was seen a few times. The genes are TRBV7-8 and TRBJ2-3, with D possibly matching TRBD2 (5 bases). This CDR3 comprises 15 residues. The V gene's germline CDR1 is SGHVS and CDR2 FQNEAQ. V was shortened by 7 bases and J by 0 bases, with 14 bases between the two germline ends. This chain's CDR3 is CASTPVRGSTDTQYF. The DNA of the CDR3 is TGTGCCAGCACCCCAGTCCGGGGAAGCACAGATACGCAGTATTTT.

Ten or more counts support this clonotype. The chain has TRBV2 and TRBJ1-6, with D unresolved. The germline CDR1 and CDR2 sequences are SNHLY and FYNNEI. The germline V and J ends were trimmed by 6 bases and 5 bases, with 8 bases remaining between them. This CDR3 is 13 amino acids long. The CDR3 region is CASREKDNSPLHF. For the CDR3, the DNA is TGTGCCAGCAGGGAAAAGGATAATTCACCCCTCCACTTT.

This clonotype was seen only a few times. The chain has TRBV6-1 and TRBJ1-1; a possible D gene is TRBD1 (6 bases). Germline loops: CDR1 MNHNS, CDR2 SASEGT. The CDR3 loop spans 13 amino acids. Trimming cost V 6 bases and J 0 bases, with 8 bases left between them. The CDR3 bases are TGTGCCAGCAGGGGGGACATGAACACTGAAGCTTTCTTT. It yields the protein CASRGDMNTEAFF.

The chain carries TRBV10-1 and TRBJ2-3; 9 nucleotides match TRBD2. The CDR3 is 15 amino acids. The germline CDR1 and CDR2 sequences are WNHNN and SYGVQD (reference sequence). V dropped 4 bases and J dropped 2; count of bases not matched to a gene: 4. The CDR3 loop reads CASSVSSGTTDTQYF. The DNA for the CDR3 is TGCGCCAGCAGTGTTTCTAGCGGGACCACAGATACGCAGTATTTT.

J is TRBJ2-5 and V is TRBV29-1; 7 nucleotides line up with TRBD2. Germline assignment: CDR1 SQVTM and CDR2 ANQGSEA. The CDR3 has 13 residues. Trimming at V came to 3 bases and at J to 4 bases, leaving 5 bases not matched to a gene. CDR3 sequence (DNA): TGCAGCGTTGACACGGGAGGAGGAGAGACCCAGTACTTC. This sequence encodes CSVDTGGGETQYF.

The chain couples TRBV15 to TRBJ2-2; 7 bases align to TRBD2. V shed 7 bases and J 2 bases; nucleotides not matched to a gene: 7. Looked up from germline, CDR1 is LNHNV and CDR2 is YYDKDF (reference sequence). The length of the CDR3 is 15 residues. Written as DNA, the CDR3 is TGTGCCACCATTCCGGCGGGGGATAACACCGGGGAGCTGTTTTTT. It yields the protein CATIPAGDNTGELFF.

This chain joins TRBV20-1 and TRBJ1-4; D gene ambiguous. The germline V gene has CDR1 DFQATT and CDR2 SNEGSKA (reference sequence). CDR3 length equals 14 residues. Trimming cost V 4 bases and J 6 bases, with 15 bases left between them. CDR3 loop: CSAISEFRDEKLFF. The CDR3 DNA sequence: TGCAGTGCTATATCGGAGTTTCGCGATGAAAAACTGTTTTTT.

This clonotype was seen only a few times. The CDR3: CASSSLDSYSTDTQYF. In DNA, the CDR3 is TGTGCCAGCAGTTCTCTCGACAGCTACTCCACAGATACGCAGTATTTT. V usage is TRBV28 and J usage is TRBJ2-3; possibly TRBD1 for D (5 bases). This CDR3 comprises 16 residues. Trimming pared 4 bases from V and 2 bases from J, leaving 16 bases between. The germline CDR1 and CDR2 sequences are MDHEN and SYDVKM.